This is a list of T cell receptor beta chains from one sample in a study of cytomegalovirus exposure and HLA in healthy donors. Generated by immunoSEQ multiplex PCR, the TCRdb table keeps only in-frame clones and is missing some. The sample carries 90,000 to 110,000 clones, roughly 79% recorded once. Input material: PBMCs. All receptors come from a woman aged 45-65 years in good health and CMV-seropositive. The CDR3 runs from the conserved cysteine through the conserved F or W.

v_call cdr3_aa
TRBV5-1 CASSLAEGTTNTGELFF
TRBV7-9 CASSLLAGGQETQYF
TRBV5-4 CASSSGTSGTYNEQFF
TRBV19 CASMSGAPGEGLEGETQYF
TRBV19 CASSMGQLRAFF
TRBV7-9 CASSLPPGQGFNYGYTF
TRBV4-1 CASSQVPAGRYEQYF
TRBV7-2 CASSFLNVREQYF
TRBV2 CATGQGITGELFF
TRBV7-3 CASSFGAENYGYTF
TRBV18 CASSPSRRGGDTQYF
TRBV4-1 CASSQDRRGGTQYF
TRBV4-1 CASSQWTGTYEQYF
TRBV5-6 CASSLSEGAGAITEAFF
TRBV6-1 CASSTSGGYTGELFF
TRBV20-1 CSARAPGGYTF
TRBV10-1 CASSEFFKGVRAEQYF
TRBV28 CASRTGGGYGYTF
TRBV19 CASSIGRSNEKLFF
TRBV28 CASSLPGGVAYEQYF
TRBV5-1 CASSLVSDPQQFF
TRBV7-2 CASSLTRTSGSSYEQYF